A selection of T cell receptor beta chains follows, all from one sample in a study of early T cells in non-severe SARS-CoV-2 infection. TCRdb reprocessed the 5' RACE reads with MiXCR, giving one entry per CDR3 protein. This sample has about 60,000 distinct CDR3 sequences, with 4.5% to 7% found just once. The sample was whole blood. These receptors all stem from an adult who was a healthcare worker with PCR-confirmed SARS-CoV-2 infection or an uninfected control (not recorded which). Both conserved end residues are part of each CDR3. The D gene is left open where the match is weak. The size of a clone is reported for some rows only, either as once, few or many, or as a class for expanded clones.

TRBD2	many	TRBV19	TRBJ2-7	14	CASSTEGGPYEQYF	TGTGCCAGTAGTACTGAGGGAGGGCCCTACGAGCAGTACTTC
NA	NA	TRBV11-3	TRBJ2-1	14	CASSLKAGGNEQFF	TGTGCCAGCAGCTTGAAAGCCGGCGGCAATGAGCAGTTCTTC
NA	few	TRBV21-1	TRBJ1-5	15	CASSPPKGRNQPQHF	TGTGCCAGCAGCCCTCCTAAGGGCAGAAATCAGCCCCAGCATTTT
NA	NA	TRBV7-2	TRBJ2-1	14	CASSPSRGGNEQFF	TGTGCCAGCAGCCCCTCAAGGGGGGGCAATGAGCAGTTCTTC
NA	NA	TRBV5-1	TRBJ2-5	15	CASSLVSRDGETQYF	TGCGCCAGCAGCTTGGTTTCGCGGGACGGGGAGACCCAGTACTTC
NA	few	TRBV20-1	TRBJ2-3	14	CSASISTSTDTQYF	TGCAGTGCTAGTATCAGTACTAGCACAGATACGCAGTATTTT
NA	many	TRBV19	TRBJ1-4	15	CASSSPRGNNEKLFF	TGTGCCAGTAGTTCCCCGCGGGGGAATAATGAAAAACTGTTTTTT
NA	many	TRBV12-3/TRBV12-4	TRBJ1-1	13	CASSFRVHTEAFF	TGTGCCAGCAGTTTCAGGGTCCACACTGAAGCTTTCTTT
TRBD1	many	TRBV7-8	TRBJ1-2	13	CASSPRTGGGYTF	TGTGCCAGCAGCCCGAGGACAGGGGGTGGCTACACCTTC
NA	many	TRBV6-2/TRBV6-3	TRBJ2-7	12	CASSYVSYEQYF	TGTGCCAGCAGTTACGTGTCATACGAGCAGTACTTC
NA	many	TRBV7-2	TRBJ1-2	13	CASSLGPNYGYTF	TGTGCCAGCAGCCTGGGTCCTAACTATGGCTACACCTTC
NA	NA	TRBV5-1	TRBJ1-5	15	CASSFQGGRNQPKHF	TGCGCCAGCAGCTTCCAAGGGGGGCGCAATCAGCCCAAGCATTTT
TRBD2	many	TRBV6-2/TRBV6-3	TRBJ2-5	17	CASSSPSGLAVEETQYF	TGTGCCAGCAGTTCCCCCAGCGGACTAGCGGTCGAGGAGACCCAGTACTTC
TRBD2	many	TRBV7-2	TRBJ2-7	19	CASSLLPAMGRGATYEQYF	TGTGCCAGCAGCTTACTACCCGCCATGGGGCGGGGGGCCACCTACGAGCAGTACTTC
TRBD1	many	TRBV24-1	TRBJ2-5	12	CATSNRGLAQYF	TGTGCCACCAGTAACAGGGGTTTGGCCCAGTACTTC
TRBD1	many	TRBV30	TRBJ1-3	18	CAWLANVRTGEFGNTIYF	TGTGCCTGGCTTGCAAACGTAAGGACAGGGGAATTTGGAAACACCATATATTTT
NA	NA	TRBV3-1	TRBJ2-5	14	CASSQGPTSETQYF	TGTGCCAGCAGCCAAGGGCCGACTTCAGAGACCCAGTACTTC
TRBD1	few	TRBV9	TRBJ2-1	13	CASTSTGGDEQFF	TGTGCCAGCACTTCGACAGGGGGCGATGAGCAGTTCTTC
NA	NA	TRBV9	TRBJ2-7	13	CASSPHSHFEQYF	TGTGCCAGCAGCCCCCACTCCCATTTCGAGCAGTACTTC
TRBD2	many	TRBV20-1	TRBJ2-3	14	CSARASGIGDTQYF	TGCAGTGCTAGAGCTAGCGGGATCGGAGATACGCAGTATTTT
NA	many	TRBV27	TRBJ1-5	16	CASSLLDPRGNQPQHF	TGTGCCAGCAGTTTATTGGACCCGAGGGGCAATCAGCCCCAGCATTTT
NA	many	TRBV10-3	TRBJ2-1	13	CAISGPGGDEQFF	TGTGCCATCAGTGGGCCAGGGGGGGATGAGCAGTTCTTC
TRBD2	few	TRBV5-1	TRBJ2-5	15	CASSLTGLASETQYF	TGCGCCAGCAGCTTGACGGGACTAGCATCAGAGACCCAGTACTTC
NA	NA	TRBV29-1	TRBJ2-5	13	CSVSPNPGETQYF	TGCAGCGTTTCTCCGAACCCTGGAGAGACCCAGTACTTC
TRBD1	NA	TRBV19	TRBJ2-7	15	CASSTRTGRRDEQYF	TGTGCCAGTAGTACTCGGACAGGGAGAAGGGACGAGCAGTACTTC
NA	NA	TRBV29-1	TRBJ2-7	14	CSVMAVNRGYEQYF	TGCAGCGTTATGGCGGTAAATCGGGGGTACGAGCAGTACTTC
NA	few	TRBV15	TRBJ2-2	12	CATSSSPGELFF	TGTGCCACCAGTAGTAGCCCCGGGGAGCTGTTTTTT
NA	many	TRBV5-1	TRBJ2-2	16	CASTEGRTRYTGELFF	TGCGCCAGCACTGAGGGGAGGACGAGATACACCGGGGAGCTGTTTTTT
NA	many	TRBV13	TRBJ2-6	15	CASRSRGAGANVLTF	TGTGCCAGCAGATCTCGAGGCGCTGGGGCCAACGTCCTGACTTTC
TRBD2	many	TRBV7-2	TRBJ2-3	16	CASSPLAGGRSDTQYF	TGTGCCAGCAGCCCCTTAGCGGGAGGGCGCTCAGATACGCAGTATTTT
NA	many	TRBV5-1	TRBJ2-3	15	CASSSAGRSTDTQYF	TGCGCCAGCAGCTCGGCAGGACGGAGTACAGATACGCAGTATTTT
TRBD1	many	TRBV7-9	TRBJ2-2	13	CASSGQGTGELFF	TGTGCCAGCAGCGGACAGGGGACCGGGGAGCTGTTTTTT
NA	many	TRBV7-9	TRBJ2-2	17	CASSRAGVQDATGELFF	TGTGCCAGCAGCCGAGCAGGGGTACAGGATGCTACCGGGGAGCTGTTTTTT
NA	NA	TRBV4-1	TRBJ2-7	14	CASSLRDEIGEQYF	TGCGCCAGCAGCCTCCGGGACGAAATTGGCGAGCAGTACTTC
TRBD2	many	TRBV7-2	TRBJ2-7	20	CASSSKSGTSGRPMTYEQYF	TGTGCCAGCAGCTCGAAATCCGGGACTAGCGGGAGGCCTATGACCTACGAGCAGTACTTC
NA	few	TRBV5-5	TRBJ1-1	14	CASSLALMNTEAFF	TGTGCCAGCAGCTTGGCCCTGATGAACACTGAAGCTTTCTTT
TRBD1	many	TRBV2	TRBJ1-2	12	CASIQDRDGYTF	TGTGCCAGCATCCAGGACAGGGATGGCTACACCTTC
NA	many	TRBV9	TRBJ1-6	14	CASSGLTVNSPLHF	TGTGCCAGCAGCGGATTGACAGTAAATTCACCCCTCCACTTT
NA	many	TRBV6-4	TRBJ1-5	13	CASSEAENQPQHF	TGTGCCAGCAGTGAGGCGGAGAATCAGCCCCAGCATTTT
NA	NA	TRBV24-1	TRBJ2-5	15	CVTSASGDGGETQYF	TGTGTCACCAGCGCCTCGGGGGATGGCGGAGAGACCCAGTACTTC
NA	many	TRBV5-5	TRBJ2-2	14	CAGGRGLNTGELFF	TGTGCTGGAGGCAGGGGCCTAAACACCGGGGAGCTGTTTTTT
NA	many	TRBV6-6	TRBJ1-1	14	CASIHSTAGTEAFF	TGTGCCAGCATTCACTCCACGGCAGGAACTGAAGCTTTCTTT
NA	few	TRBV7-7	TRBJ1-1	13	CASSSILNTEAFF	TGTGCTAGCAGCTCGATTCTAAACACTGAAGCTTTCTTT
NA	many	TRBV7-6	TRBJ2-5	14	CASSLPESRETQYF	TGTGCCAGCAGCTTACCCGAGTCTCGGGAGACCCAGTACTTC
NA	NA	TRBV6-4	TRBJ1-6	14	CASSDSQSSSPLHF	TGTGCCAGCAGTGACTCCCAATCGAGTTCACCCCTCCACTTT
TRBD2	NA	TRBV5-4	TRBJ2-2	17	CASSGIAGGLNTGELFF	TGTGCCAGCAGCGGCATAGCGGGAGGGTTGAACACCGGGGAGCTGTTTTTT
TRBD2	many	TRBV7-3	TRBJ2-5	17	CASSLGAAGGPQETQYF	TGTGCCAGCAGCTTAGGAGCGGCGGGGGGGCCCCAAGAGACCCAGTACTTC
TRBD1	many	TRBV5-1	TRBJ1-5	15	CASSPGQGGNQPQHF	TGCGCCAGCAGCCCGGGACAGGGCGGCAATCAGCCCCAGCATTTT
NA	many	TRBV3-1	TRBJ1-6	12	CASSHPGLPADF	TGTGCCAGCAGCCACCCGGGACTCCCTGCGGACTTT
TRBD1	many	TRBV20-1	TRBJ1-2	18	CSARVGSTGGQDRYGYTF	TGCAGTGCTAGAGTAGGATCCACCGGCGGACAGGACCGCTATGGCTACACCTTC
TRBD1	many	TRBV7-9	TRBJ1-2	16	CASSYGRDRVRYGYTF	TGTGCCAGCAGCTATGGCCGGGACAGGGTACGGTATGGCTACACCTTC
NA	many	TRBV11-1	TRBJ2-7	13	CASSSDVSYEQYF	TGTGCCAGCAGCTCAGACGTATCCTACGAGCAGTACTTC
NA	many	TRBV5-6	TRBJ2-3	14	CASSFITATDTQYF	TGTGCCAGCAGCTTCATAACTGCCACAGATACGCAGTATTTT
TRBD2	many	TRBV7-2	TRBJ2-1	19	CASSLVPRLAGEGYNEQFF	TGTGCCAGCAGCTTAGTCCCTCGACTAGCGGGAGAAGGATACAATGAGCAGTTCTTC
NA	many	TRBV7-8	TRBJ1-1	14	CASSLGWSDTEAFF	TGTGCCAGCAGCTTGGGGTGGTCGGACACTGAAGCTTTCTTT
NA	few	TRBV14	TRBJ1-1	13	CASSLAGHTEAFF	TGTGCCAGCAGCCTCGCGGGGCACACTGAAGCTTTCTTT
NA	many	TRBV20-1	TRBJ1-2	13	CSAWRGDNYGYTF	TGCAGTGCCTGGAGAGGGGATAACTATGGCTACACCTTC
NA	many	TRBV5-1	TRBJ2-7	14	CASSLVTPNREQYF	TGCGCCAGCAGCTTGGTAACCCCAAATCGCGAGCAGTACTTC
NA	many	TRBV7-2	TRBJ1-5	16	CASSLAGTYSNQPQHF	TGTGCCAGCAGCTTAGCGGGAACTTATAGCAATCAGCCCCAGCATTTT
TRBD2	few	TRBV12-3/TRBV12-4	TRBJ2-7	15	CASSLWTSGTHEQYF	TGTGCCAGCAGTCTTTGGACTAGCGGGACCCACGAGCAGTACTTC